This TCR beta chain was recorded in a study of cytomegalovirus exposure and HLA in healthy donors. The PCR contained 60 Vbeta and 13 Jbeta primers. Assay used: immunoSEQ multiplex PCR; TCRdb lists only in-frame clones, some missing. The repertoire includes roughly 220,000 clones, just under 70% of them detected once, and less than 3% sits in the top ten. CDR3 length: 16 amino acids. Trimming removed 1 base from V and 2 bases from J, with 11 bases in between. CDR1 and CDR2 from the germline V gene are SGHTA and FQGNSA. The rearrangement uses TRBV7-2 and TRBJ2-2; tentative D call: TRBD2 (7 bases). The specimen sequenced was PBMCs. This TCR was sampled from a man aged 40-49 years in good health and CMV-seropositive. Written as DNA, the CDR3 is TGTGCCAGCAGCTTAGGCGGGGGCCATAACACCGGGGAGCTGTTTTTT. It yields the protein CASSLGGGHNTGELFF.